The 30 T cell receptor beta chains reported below all come from one sample, sequenced in a study of blood T cells in healthy people across ages. A second 7 to 11 cycle PCR used barcoded and J-beta primers. A single record per CDR3 protein comes from TCRdb applying MiXCR to the 5' RACE reads. Here the sample spans about 800,000 distinct CDR3 sequences, more than 45% being singletons. The sample comprised blood. The receptors were sampled from a man under 40 in good health.

The chain uses TRBV27 and TRBJ2-1, with no clear D. The ends were cut back, 4 bases at V and 3 bases at J, with 7 bases in the middle. This CDR3 contains 13 residues. Per germline, CDR1 MNHEY and CDR2 SMNVEV (reference sequence). The CDR3 protein is CASSSPYYNEQFF. CDR3 in DNA: TGTGCCAGCAGTTCCCCTTACTACAATGAGCAGTTCTTC.

The rearrangement links TRBV29-1 to TRBJ1-6, with D perhaps matching TRBD1 (5 bases). Deletions cut 6 bases from V and 8 bases from J, with 17 bases between. CDR3 length equals 14 residues. Looked up from germline, CDR1 is SQVTM and CDR2 is ANQGSEA. The CDR3 region is CSVSTGIRDSPLHF. The CDR3 DNA is TGCAGCGTCAGTACAGGAATCAGGGATTCACCCCTCCACTTT.

This sequence joins TRBV9 and TRBJ2-7, with TRBD2 as a possible D gene (6 bases). V was pared by 0 bases and J by 3 bases, with 13 bases between. This CDR3 contains 15 residues. CDR1 SGDLS and CDR2 YYNGEE come from the germline V gene. DNA for the CDR3: TGTGCCAGCAGCGTAGGGGGGGACCCCAGCTACGAGCAGTACTTC. This codes for CASSVGGDPSYEQYF.

V usage is TRBV7-2 and J usage is TRBJ2-5; 7 bases fit TRBD2. V was pared by 4 bases and J by 4 bases, with 6 bases of the junction left unmatched. Germline V gives CDR1 SGHTA, CDR2 FQGNSA. This CDR3 is built from 14 residues. This CDR3 is CASSSSSGGETQYF. CDR3 DNA: TGTGCCAGCAGCTCCTCCTCGGGGGGAGAGACCCAGTACTTC.

The chain recombines TRBV29-1 with TRBJ2-2; TRBD2 matches 7 bases. From germline, CDR1 is SQVTM and CDR2 ANQGSEA. The CDR3 runs 12 residues. J was trimmed by 14 bases and V by 6 bases; bases with no gene match: 12. DNA of the CDR3: TGCAGCGTCGACTCTTCGGGGGGTAGCCTGTTTTTT. Encoded protein: CSVDSSGGSLFF.

The chain joins TRBV9 to TRBJ2-1; the match to TRBD1 covers 10 bases. Trimming removed 0 bases from V and 6 bases from J; junction bases left unmatched: 3. CDR1 is SGDLS, CDR2 YYNGEE, per germline. This CDR3 spans 15 amino acids. The CDR3 loop reads CASSVGDRGFNEQFF. CDR3 DNA sequence: TGTGCCAGCAGCGTAGGGGACAGGGGTTTCAATGAGCAGTTCTTC. The full variable domain, completed using reference TRBV9 and TRBJ2-1, is DSGVTQTPKHLITATGQRVTLRCSPRSGDLSVYWYQQSLDQGLQFLIQYYNGEERAKGNILERFSAQQFPDLHSELNLSSLELGDSALYFCASSVGDRGFNEQFFGPGTRLTVL.

This clonotype was seen a handful of times. J is TRBJ2-5 and V is TRBV13; tentatively, D is TRBD1 or TRBD2 (6 bases each). CDR1 PRHDT and CDR2 FYEKMQ come from the germline V gene (reference sequence). V was clipped by 5 bases and J by 4 bases, with 14 bases between them. The CDR3 is made up of 14 amino acids. The CDR3 spells CASSVEGGGETQYF. The CDR3 DNA sequence: TGTGCCAGCAGCGTGGAGGGGGGAGGAGAGACCCAGTACTTC. Based on the CDR3 plus reference TRBV13 and TRBJ2-5, the full variable domain is AAGVIQSPRHLIKEKRETATLKCYPIPRHDTVYWYQQGPGQDPQFLISFYEKMQSDKGSIPDRFSAQQFSDYHSELNMSSLELGDSALYFCASSVEGGGETQYFGPGTRLLVL.

This clonotype was recorded a few times. The chain joins TRBV11-1 to TRBJ2-7, with D hard to call. This CDR3 comprises 14 residues. Germline lookup yields CDR1 SGHAT and CDR2 FQDESV (reference sequence). The V end was cut by 4 bases, the J end by 2 bases, with 12 bases between. The CDR3 here is CASSSTRKPYEQYF. The CDR3 nucleotides read TGTGCCAGCAGCTCTACGCGAAAGCCCTACGAGCAGTACTTC.

The CDR3 is CASSEAAPDTFYNEQFF. The DNA for the CDR3 is TGTGCCAGCAGTGAAGCCGCCCCGGACACCTTTTACAATGAGCAGTTCTTC. V and J are TRBV6-1 and TRBJ2-1; D is perhaps TRBD1 (5 bases). The germline V gene encodes CDR1 MNHNS and CDR2 SASEGT. The germline V and J ends were trimmed by 0 bases and 4 bases, with 16 bases remaining between them. This CDR3 has 17 residues.

The rearrangement uses TRBV27 and TRBJ2-7; D ambiguous. The V end lost 7 bases, the J end lost 7 bases, and 20 bases lay between the germline ends. This CDR3 is 14 amino acids long. Germline loops: CDR1 MNHEY, CDR2 SMNVEV (reference sequence). DNA for the CDR3: TGTGCCAGCACCTCTCTGGGAAACTACAATGAGCAGTACTTC. It codes for CASTSLGNYNEQYF.

The genes are TRBV7-2 and TRBJ1-5; tentatively, D is TRBD1 (5 bases). The CDR3 is 14 amino acids. CDR1 is SGHTA, CDR2 FQGNSA, per germline. Trimming cost V 5 bases and J 8 bases, with 16 bases left between them. The CDR3 here is CASSGAGGKEPQHF. The CDR3 nucleotides are TGTGCCAGCAGCGGTGCGGGGGGAAAGGAGCCCCAGCATTTT.

V and J are TRBV6-5 and TRBJ1-5; D might be TRBD1 (5 bases). The V and J ends lost 6 bases and 5 bases respectively, with 23 bases between them. This CDR3 has 17 residues. From germline, CDR1 is MNHEY and CDR2 SVGAGI. CDR3 region: CASSYLGMTVGDQPQHF. Written as DNA, the CDR3 is TGTGCCAGCAGCTATCTCGGCATGACAGTAGGGGATCAGCCCCAGCATTTT.

The chain carries TRBV29-1 and TRBJ2-5, with a weak D call TRBD2 (6 bases). Germline V gene data show CDR1 as SQVTM and CDR2 as ANQGSEA. CDR3 size: 14 residues. V shed 5 bases and J shed 4 bases, with 17 bases lying between them. As DNA, the CDR3 is TGCAGCGTTACCCCCTCGGGGAGGTTAGAGACCCAGTACTTC. Protein sequence: CSVTPSGRLETQYF.

This chain connects TRBV20-1 to TRBJ1-1; tentatively, D is TRBD1 (6 bases). This CDR3 comprises 13 residues. V was cut by 2 bases and J by 4 bases, with 11 bases left in between. Germline CDR1 and CDR2: DFQATT and SNEGSKA (reference sequence). The CDR3 sequence: CSARQGLGTEAFF. The DNA of the CDR3 is TGCAGTGCTAGACAGGGGTTAGGCACTGAAGCTTTCTTT.

The chain is built from TRBV20-1 and TRBJ2-5; D not resolved. Trimming left V 2 bases short and J 5 bases short, with 15 bases between. The CDR3 has 14 amino acids. Germline lookup yields CDR1 DFQATT and CDR2 SNEGSKA (reference sequence). CDR3 residues: CSARTRDVGETQYF. As DNA, the CDR3 is TGCAGTGCTAGAACTCGCGACGTGGGGGAGACCCAGTACTTC.

The chain employs TRBV9 and TRBJ1-2, with D possibly matching TRBD1 (5 bases). The CDR3 has 15 amino acids. V lost 4 bases and J 6 bases, leaving 19 bases between the germline ends. Germline loops: CDR1 SGDLS, CDR2 YYNGEE. The CDR3 nucleotides are TGTGCCAGCAGCACAAGGGGAGGAGCGGGAGATGGCTACACCTTC. Residues: CASSTRGGAGDGYTF.

The chain uses TRBV6-2 or TRBV6-3 and TRBJ2-1, with 13 bases matching TRBD2. The trim removed 4 bases at V and 4 bases at J, leaving 19 bases unmatched. The CDR3 has 21 amino acids. Looked up from germline, CDR1 is MNHEY and CDR2 is SVGEGT. The CDR3, as DNA: TGTGCCAGCAGTTCATCTAACGGGGGGCGCGGACTAGCGGGGGCATACAATGAGCAGTTCTTC. As protein: CASSSSNGGRGLAGAYNEQFF.

The chain is built from TRBV25-1 and TRBJ2-7; D may be TRBD2 (5 bases). The V gene's germline CDR1 is MGHDK and CDR2 SYGVNS. The CDR3 loop spans 15 amino acids. V was pared by 2 bases and J by 5 bases, with 16 bases between. Here the CDR3 reads CASSEAQGSENEQYF. CDR3 in DNA: TGTGCCAGCAGTGAAGCACAAGGGAGTGAGAACGAGCAGTACTTC.

This chain uses TRBV7-9 with TRBJ2-1; 8 bases are shared with TRBD2. Germline CDR1 reads SEHNR; CDR2 reads FQNEAQ (reference sequence). This CDR3 spans 12 amino acids. V gave up 5 bases and J gave up 8 bases; unmatched junction bases: 2. The CDR3 loop reads CASSVSGDEQFF. The CDR3 DNA sequence: TGTGCCAGCAGCGTTAGCGGGGATGAGCAGTTCTTC.

V gene TRBV5-1 combines with J gene TRBJ2-5; 15 bases agree with TRBD2. Trimming took 4 bases from V and 4 from J; bases not matched to a gene: 14. CDR3 length equals 19 residues. In germline, CDR1 is SGHRS, CDR2 YFSETQ. CDR3 nucleotide sequence: TGCGCCAGCAGCCACAGGACTAGCGGGGGGGGGATTATCAGAGAGACCCAGTACTTC. This codes for CASSHRTSGGGIIRETQYF.

The rearrangement joins TRBV5-6 to TRBJ2-1; possible D gene TRBD1, 6 bases. V shed 7 bases and J shed 4 bases, with 18 bases lying between them. Germline V gene lookup returns CDR1 SGHDT and CDR2 YYEEEE. The CDR3 has 15 amino acids. The CDR3 is CASGDRDNNYNEQFF. The CDR3, as DNA: TGTGCCAGCGGAGACCGGGACAACAATTACAATGAGCAGTTCTTC.

The V call is TRBV12-3 or TRBV12-4, the J call TRBJ2-4; 7 bases are a match to TRBD1. The J call could be wrong; TRBJ2-7 is a better fit for the DNA end. The CDR3 loop spans 14 amino acids. CDR3 protein: CASSETGREDEQYF. The CDR3 DNA is TGTGCCAGCAGCGAGACAGGGAGAGAGGACGAGCAGTACTTC.

The sample holds a few counts of this clonotype. The gene calls are TRBV6-2 or TRBV6-3 and TRBJ2-7, with a possible D match to TRBD2 (6 bases). Germline-derived CDR1 and CDR2 are MNHEY and SVGEGT. The CDR3 consists of 12 residues. The V end was cut by 6 bases, the J end by 4 bases, with 10 bases between. The CDR3 bases are TGTGCCAGCAGACTTGCGGGATACGAGCAGTACTTC. This sequence encodes CASRLAGYEQYF.

This clonotype was seen a handful of times. J is TRBJ2-5 and V is TRBV5-1; D might be TRBD1 (6 bases). Germline V gene lookup returns CDR1 SGHRS and CDR2 YFSETQ. This CDR3 comprises 14 residues. V was cut by 1 base and J by 1 base, with 8 bases left in between. CDR3 protein: CASSLTDSQETQYF. DNA for the CDR3: TGCGCCAGCAGCTTGACGGACAGCCAAGAGACCCAGTACTTC.

This clonotype has only a few counts. This chain uses TRBV20-1 with TRBJ2-7; 8 positions agree with TRBD2. This CDR3 is built from 14 residues. V trimming: 7 bases; J trimming: 3 bases; junction bases outside the gene matches: 11. The V gene's germline CDR1 is DFQATT and CDR2 SNEGSKA (reference sequence). This CDR3 is CSVERASGLYEQYF. CDR3 sequence (DNA): TGCAGTGTCGAGCGGGCTAGCGGGCTCTACGAGCAGTACTTC.

The chain has TRBV15 and TRBJ2-7; D unclear. The CDR3 is 12 residues long. Germline CDR1 LNHNV, CDR2 YYDKDF (reference sequence). The V gene lost 3 bases and the J gene lost 7 bases, with 10 bases spanning the gap. The CDR3 region has the DNA TGTGCCACCAGCAGCCAGCCTGCGGAGCAGTACTTC. Amino acid sequence: CATSSQPAEQYF.

This clonotype has just a few counts. The chain is built from TRBV9 and TRBJ2-1, with 10 nucleotides matching TRBD1. The CDR3 consists of 17 residues. V lost 2 bases and J lost 1; bases outside the gene matches: 6. Germline CDR1 is SGDLS and CDR2 is YYNGEE. The CDR3 reads CASSVRTGGLSYNEQFF. CDR3 coding DNA: TGTGCCAGCAGCGTCCGGACAGGGGGTTTATCCTACAATGAGCAGTTCTTC. The full variable domain, in which reference TRBV9 and TRBJ2-1 provide the parts outside the CDR3, is DSGVTQTPKHLITATGQRVTLRCSPRSGDLSVYWYQQSLDQGLQFLIQYYNGEERAKGNILERFSAQQFPDLHSELNLSSLELGDSALYFCASSVRTGGLSYNEQFFGPGTRLTVL.

This clonotype was seen a few times. J is TRBJ2-5 and V is TRBV27; D ambiguous. TRBJ2-7 matches the DNA end more closely, so the J call is doubtful. This CDR3 comprises 12 residues. The V gene's germline CDR1 is MNHEY and CDR2 SMNVEV (reference sequence). The CDR3 sequence: CASSYAGSEQYF. The CDR3 nucleotides read TGTGCCAGCAGCTATGCCGGTTCCGAGCAGTACTTC.

This clonotype has a handful of counts. The V call is TRBV29-1, the J call TRBJ2-1, with D unresolved. This CDR3 has 14 residues. CDR1 is SQVTM, CDR2 ANQGSEA, per germline. V was clipped by 3 bases and J by 8 bases, with 17 bases between them. Here the CDR3 reads CSVDSFPTRHEQFF. The DNA for the CDR3 is TGCAGCGTTGATTCGTTCCCCACTCGCCATGAGCAGTTCTTC.

V gene TRBV5-6 combines with J gene TRBJ2-1; D uncertain. V was cut by 3 bases and J by 12 bases, with 16 bases left in between. There are 13 residues in the CDR3. Germline loops: CDR1 SGHDT, CDR2 YYEEEE. As DNA, the CDR3 is TGTGCCAGCAGCTCCTATAGTGCGTCAGCGCAGTTCTTC. Protein: CASSSYSASAQFF.